A single sample gave rise to the 22 T cell receptor beta chains below, sequenced in a study of T-cell reconstitution after alpha-beta-depleted transplantation in children. Preparation of the TCRbeta library used unique molecular identifiers. One entry per CDR3 protein results from TCRdb running MiXCR on the PCR reads. The table has around 360,000 distinct CDR3 sequences, under 13% seen once. This specimen consisted of PBMCs from the stem cell graft donor, obtained from the stem cell graft. The receptors shown here come from a human donor who donated a stem cell graft to a child with acute lymphoblastic leukemia.

This clonotype was seen more than once but under ten times. This rearrangement joins TRBV21-1 to TRBJ2-3; the listed D gene, TRBD1, was not tested against the DNA. TRBV21-1 is termed a pseudogene. The CDR3 consists of 16 residues. The CDR3 is CASSETAALGTDTQYF. CDR3 nucleotide sequence: TGTGCCAGCAGCGAGACAGCCGCATTAGGCACAGATACGCAGTATTTT.

This clonotype showed up just a few times. The rearrangement uses TRBV4-3 and TRBJ1-2, with D hard to call. Per the germline V gene, CDR1 is LGHNA and CDR2 is YSLEER. Trimming cost V 0 bases and J 4 bases, with 15 bases left between them. This CDR3 is 16 amino acids long. The CDR3 DNA follows: TGCGCCAGCAGCCAAGATGTTGGGGAGGCCCTCTATGGCTACACCTTC. Protein sequence: CASSQDVGEALYGYTF.

There are many counts of this clonotype. V usage is TRBV7-9 and J usage is TRBJ1-4, with 9 bases matching TRBD1. CDR1 and CDR2 from the germline V gene are SEHNR and FQNEAQ (reference sequence). The CDR3 is 16 amino acids. Trimming cost V 5 bases and J 8 bases; bases outside gene matches: 12. CDR3 DNA: TGTGCCAGCAGCGCCTATCCGGGACAGGGATTGGAAAAACTGTTTTTT. Protein: CASSAYPGQGLEKLFF.

In its sample, this clonotype was seen many times. The V call is TRBV12-3 or TRBV12-4, the J call TRBJ2-3; D is undetermined. The CDR3 extends over 13 amino acids. With 1 base removed from V and 6 bases from J, the gap between germline ends came to 8 bases. The CDR3 nucleotides read TGTGCCAGCAGTTTAGGTCCGGTCGATACGCAGTATTTT. Its protein is CASSLGPVDTQYF.

This clonotype was counted many times. The CDR3 region has the DNA TGCAGCGTTGAATGGGGGGCACAGGGGGAGACCCAGTACTTC. Residues: CSVEWGAQGETQYF. This chain links TRBV29-1 with TRBJ2-5, with D possibly TRBD1 on 7 matching bases. CDR3 length: 14 residues. Germline lookup yields CDR1 SQVTM and CDR2 ANQGSEA. Trimming took off 2 bases at V and 5 bases at J, with 15 bases between the two ends.

This clonotype was counted a few times. This chain links TRBV5-1 with TRBJ1-1; D might be TRBD1 (6 bases). Germline V gives CDR1 SGHRS, CDR2 YFSETQ. The V end lost 3 bases, the J end lost 3 bases, and 18 bases lay between the germline ends. This CDR3 region has 16 residues. Written as DNA, the CDR3 is TGCGCCAGCAGCTGGGGGAGCGGGACAATGGACACTGAAGCTTTCTTT. Amino acids: CASSWGSGTMDTEAFF. Full variable domain (remainder filled in from reference TRBV5-1 and TRBJ1-1): KAGVTQTPRYLIKTRGQQVTLSCSPISGHRSVSWYQQTPGQGLQFLFEYFSETQRNKGNFPGRFSGRQFSNSRSEMNVSTLELGDSALYLCASSWGSGTMDTEAFFGQGTRLTVV.

This clonotype was picked up a small number of times. This sequence joins TRBV5-1 and TRBJ1-6, with D possibly matching TRBD1 (5 bases). Trimming stripped 0 bases from V and 4 bases from J, with 11 bases between. This CDR3 comprises 16 residues. Germline loops: CDR1 SGHRS, CDR2 YFSETQ. The CDR3 nucleotides are TGCGCCAGCAGCTTGGATGCAGGGCAGTATAATTCACCCCTCCACTTT. Amino acid sequence: CASSLDAGQYNSPLHF.

This clonotype was counted a few times. The chain joins TRBV19 to TRBJ2-7; TRBD2 agrees at 8 bases. CDR1 and CDR2 (germline): LNHDA, SQIVND (reference sequence). J was trimmed by 2 bases and V by 7 bases; bases with no gene match: 10. The CDR3 length is 15 residues. The CDR3 is CASIPTAGAPYEQYF. Written as DNA, the CDR3 is TGTGCCAGTATCCCGACAGCGGGAGCCCCCTACGAGCAGTACTTC.

Notes on this clonotype: At one of its ends the junction is not consistent with the germline gene, which may arise from a read error. The chain carries TRBV3-1 and TRBJ2-1; 12 bases line up with TRBD2. The CDR3 is made up of 16 amino acids. Germline assignment: CDR1 LGHDT and CDR2 YNNKEL (reference sequence). The CDR3 loop reads CASTQILAGGRDEQFF. Here the CDR3 DNA reads TGTGCCAGCACCCAAATCCTAGCGGGAGGGCGCGATGAGCAGTTCTTC.

This chain links TRBV12-5 with TRBJ2-3; the D is unclear. V lost 4 bases and J 5 bases, leaving 7 bases between the germline ends. This CDR3 spans 12 amino acids. Germline-derived CDR1 and CDR2 are LGHNT and FRNRAP. The CDR3 sequence: CASGWLGDTQYF. In DNA form, the CDR3 reads TGTGCTAGTGGTTGGCTAGGAGATACGCAGTATTTT.

This clonotype was seen a few times. This rearrangement joins TRBV4-1 to TRBJ2-5; 9 positions match TRBD2. V shed 1 base and J 0 bases; nucleotides not matched to a gene: 6. The CDR3 is 17 amino acids. Germline V lookup: CDR1 MGHRA, CDR2 YSYEKL. CDR3: CASSQGASGTNQETQYF. Here the CDR3 DNA reads TGCGCCAGCAGCCAAGGGGCTAGCGGGACCAACCAAGAGACCCAGTACTTC.

The sample holds a few counts of this clonotype. The chain uses TRBV12-5 and TRBJ1-2; tentatively, D is TRBD1 (5 bases). Germline CDR1 and CDR2: LGHNT and FRNRAP. This CDR3 is 21 amino acids long. The germline V and J ends were trimmed by 5 bases and 5 bases, with 36 bases remaining between them. CDR3 nucleotides: TGTGCTAGTGGTACAGCTCGACCGGGGGGACCGATTCGAACCCCTTCTTATGGCTACACCTTC. This sequence encodes CASGTARPGGPIRTPSYGYTF.

In its sample, this clonotype was seen many times. The chain carries TRBV10-3 and TRBJ1-5; D not resolved. The CDR3 sequence is 14 residues long. Per the germline V gene, CDR1 is ENHRY and CDR2 is SYGVKD. Trimming left V 2 bases short and J 3 bases short, with 8 bases between. The CDR3 is CAISEGLSNQPQHF. In DNA form, the CDR3 reads TGTGCCATCAGTGAGGGACTCTCCAATCAGCCCCAGCATTTT.

The chain has TRBV7-9 and TRBJ2-7; maybe TRBD2 (6 bases). V dropped 1 base and J dropped 2 bases, with 15 bases sitting between them. Germline assignment: CDR1 SEHNR and CDR2 FQNEAQ (reference sequence). The CDR3 has 16 residues. CDR3 in DNA: TGTGCCAGCAGCTTAGGGGGGTCTAGCGAGACCTACGAGCAGTACTTC. Its protein product is CASSLGGSSETYEQYF.

This chain connects TRBV13 to TRBJ2-7; 8 bases align to TRBD2. J gave up 0 bases and V 3 bases, and 4 bases lay outside the gene matches. The length of the CDR3 is 15 residues. CDR1 and CDR2 (germline): PRHDT, FYEKMQ (reference sequence). CDR3 residues: CASSLGLGASYEQYF. For the CDR3, the DNA is TGTGCCAGCAGCTTGGGACTAGGGGCCTCCTACGAGCAGTACTTC.

This clonotype was observed a handful of times. CDR3 bases: TGTGCCAGCAGCTCTGGGACAGGGGGCAACGAGCAGTACTTC. Protein sequence: CASSSGTGGNEQYF. This chain connects TRBV7-2 to TRBJ2-7; TRBD1 agrees at 12 bases. The CDR3 spans 14 residues. Germline values: CDR1 SGHTA, CDR2 FQGNSA. V was pared by 4 bases and J by 5 bases, with 3 bases of the junction left unmatched.

In this sample, this clonotype turned up many times. The rearrangement joins TRBV6-5 to TRBJ2-5, with 8 nucleotides matching TRBD2. V shed 7 bases and J 4 bases; nucleotides not matched to a gene: 17. Looked up from germline, CDR1 is MNHEY and CDR2 is SVGAGI. This CDR3 has 17 amino acids. DNA for the CDR3: TGTGCCAGCACGTCGAGGGGACTAGAGGTTATGGGAGAGACCCAGTACTTC. This translates into CASTSRGLEVMGETQYF.

This clonotype was seen only a few times. The chain uses TRBV28 and TRBJ2-1; no definite D call. The CDR3 is 13 residues long. Trimming took 7 bases from V and 6 from J, leaving 13 bases between them. Looked up from germline, CDR1 is MDHEN and CDR2 is SYDVKM. The CDR3 sequence: CASTPLGINEQFF. The CDR3 DNA reads TGTGCCAGCACCCCACTGGGCATCAATGAGCAGTTCTTC.

This clonotype was seen at least ten times. The gene calls are TRBV6-5 and TRBJ2-7; possible D gene TRBD1, 5 bases. The CDR3 contains 12 residues. The V gene lost 6 bases and the J gene lost 3 bases, with 9 bases spanning the gap. The germline CDR1 and CDR2 sequences are MNHEY and SVGAGI. The CDR3 reads CASSTDNYEQYF. For the CDR3, the DNA is TGTGCCAGCAGCACGGACAACTACGAGCAGTACTTC.

This clonotype was detected many times. The chain couples TRBV15 to TRBJ2-3; 7 nucleotides line up with TRBD2. The J segment lost 2 bases and the V segment lost 0 bases, leaving 2 bases of the junction unmatched. Germline V gene sequence: CDR1 LNHNV, CDR2 YYDKDF (reference sequence). The CDR3 spans 15 residues. Here the CDR3 DNA reads TGTGCCACCAGCAGAGAGGGAGGGGTCACAGATACGCAGTATTTT. Protein sequence: CATSREGGVTDTQYF.

This clonotype came up many times. The rearrangement uses TRBV5-6 and TRBJ1-1, with D uncertain. CDR3 size: 12 residues. The ends were cut back, 4 bases at V and 10 bases at J, with 14 bases in the middle. Germline values: CDR1 SGHDT, CDR2 YYEEEE. CDR3 nucleotide sequence: TGTGCCAGCAGCGTCCGGAGCGGGCGAGCTTTCTTT. It translates to CASSVRSGRAFF. The full variable domain, completed using reference TRBV5-6 and TRBJ1-1, is DAGVTQSPTHLIKTRGQQVTLRCSPKSGHDTVSWYQQALGQGPQFIFQYYEEEERQRGNFPDRFSGHQFPNYSSELNVNALLLGDSALYLCASSVRSGRAFFGQGTRLTVV.

This chain joins TRBV15 and TRBJ2-7; 9 nucleotides line up with TRBD1. CDR1 is LNHNV and CDR2 is YYDKDF in the germline V gene (reference sequence). V shed 6 bases and J 3 bases; nucleotides not matched to a gene: 3. This CDR3 region has 13 residues. The CDR3 loop is CATRTGQGYEQYF. The CDR3 DNA sequence: TGTGCCACCAGGACGGGACAGGGCTACGAGCAGTACTTC.